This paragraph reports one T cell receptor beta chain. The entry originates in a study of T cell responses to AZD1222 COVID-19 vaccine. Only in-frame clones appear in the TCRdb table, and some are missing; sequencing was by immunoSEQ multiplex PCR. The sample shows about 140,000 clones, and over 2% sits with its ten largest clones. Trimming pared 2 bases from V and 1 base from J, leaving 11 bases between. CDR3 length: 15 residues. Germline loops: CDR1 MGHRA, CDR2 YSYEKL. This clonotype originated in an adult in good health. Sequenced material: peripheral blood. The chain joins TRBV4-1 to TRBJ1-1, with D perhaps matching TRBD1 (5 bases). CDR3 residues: CASSQHFQGNTEAFF. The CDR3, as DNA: TGCGCCAGCAGCCAACACTTTCAGGGGAACACTGAAGCTTTCTTT.